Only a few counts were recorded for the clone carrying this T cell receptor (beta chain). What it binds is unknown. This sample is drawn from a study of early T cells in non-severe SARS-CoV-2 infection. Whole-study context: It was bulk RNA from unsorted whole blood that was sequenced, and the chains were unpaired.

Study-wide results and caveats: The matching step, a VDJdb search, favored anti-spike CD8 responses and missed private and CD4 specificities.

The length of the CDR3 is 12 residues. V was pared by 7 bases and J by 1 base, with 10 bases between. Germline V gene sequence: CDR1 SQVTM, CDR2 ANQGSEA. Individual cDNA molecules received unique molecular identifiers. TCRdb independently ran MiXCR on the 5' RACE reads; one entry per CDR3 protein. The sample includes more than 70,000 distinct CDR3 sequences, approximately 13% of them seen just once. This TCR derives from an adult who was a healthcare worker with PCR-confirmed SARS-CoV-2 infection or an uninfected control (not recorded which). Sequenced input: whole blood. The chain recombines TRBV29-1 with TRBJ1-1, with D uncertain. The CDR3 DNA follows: TGCAGCGGACGGACGGGGAACACTGAAGCTTTCTTT. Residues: CSGRTGNTEAFF.